The clone carrying this TCR beta chain showed up just a few times. What it recognizes is unknown. The data were obtained in a study of blood T cells in healthy people across ages. Study at large: Researchers report that template switching captured about one barcoded beta molecule per two T cells. Study-wide points: Donors of long life had a larger count of naive CD4+ cells and greater diversity than aged donors. As age increased, TCR beta diversity per million T cells fell in a roughly linear fashion.

A J-beta primer mix and a sample-barcoded 5' primer were used in a second PCR of about 7 to 12 cycles. At least 2.5 million CDR3-containing paired-end reads were obtained per sample. MiXCR was run by TCRdb on the 5' RACE reads, yielding one entry per CDR3 protein. This repertoire shows about 680,000 distinct CDR3 sequences, about half found once; its top ten account for roughly 31%. J lost 10 bases, V lost 1 base, and 7 bases had no gene match. The CDR3 length is 13 residues. Germline CDR1 and CDR2: DFQATT and SNEGSKA (reference sequence). V gene TRBV20-1 combines with J gene TRBJ2-1; TRBD1 aligns across 7 bases. Input material: blood. The sequence was collected from a woman aged 60-70 years in good health. CDR3: CSARAQTGIEQFF. The CDR3 nucleotides read TGCAGTGCTAGAGCCCAGACAGGGATCGAGCAGTTCTTC.